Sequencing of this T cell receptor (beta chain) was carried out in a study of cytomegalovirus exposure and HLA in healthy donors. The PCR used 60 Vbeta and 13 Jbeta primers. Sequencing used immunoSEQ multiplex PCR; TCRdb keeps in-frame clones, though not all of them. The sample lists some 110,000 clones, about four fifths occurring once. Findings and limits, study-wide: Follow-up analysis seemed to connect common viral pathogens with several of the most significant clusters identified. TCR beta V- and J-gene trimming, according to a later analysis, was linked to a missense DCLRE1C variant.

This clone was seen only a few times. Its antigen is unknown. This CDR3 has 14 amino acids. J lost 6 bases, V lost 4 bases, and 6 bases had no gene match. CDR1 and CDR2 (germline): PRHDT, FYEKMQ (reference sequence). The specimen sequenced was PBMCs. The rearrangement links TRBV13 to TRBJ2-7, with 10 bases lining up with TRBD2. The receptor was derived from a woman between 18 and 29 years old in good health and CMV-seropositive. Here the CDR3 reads CASSSSGSVSEQYF. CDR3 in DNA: TGTGCCAGCAGCTCTAGCGGGAGCGTAAGCGAGCAGTACTTC.